Listed below are T cell receptor beta chains from one sample, sequenced in a study of blood T cells in healthy people across ages. TCRdb re-called the 5' RACE reads with MiXCR, one entry per CDR3 protein. The sample contains around 700,000 distinct CDR3 sequences, 20% to 25% of which appear only once. This same sample was also taken into another study, of T cells of mothers and their children.

Material for sequencing was blood. Receptor source: a boy aged 5-17 years in good health. Both conserved end residues are part of each CDR3. A D gene is named only where the DNA matches it firmly. Size is stated for part of the rows, as once, few or many counts, or as a class when the clone is expanded.

j_call v_call d_call clone_size cdr3_nt cdr3_aa
TRBJ1-6 TRBV9 TRBD1 few TGTGCCAGCAGCGTATCAGGGGGGCGAAAAAATTCACCCCTCCACTTT CASSVSGGRKNSPLHF
TRBJ2-2 TRBV4-1 - - TGCGCCAGCAGCCAAGATCCCTTAGGGGCCGGGGAGCTGTTTTTT CASSQDPLGAGELFF
TRBJ1-5 TRBV20-1 - few TGCAGTGCCTCGGTAACATACGGGACTAGGGATCAGCCCCAGCATTTT CSASVTYGTRDQPQHF
TRBJ2-5 TRBV12-3/TRBV12-4 TRBD1 few TGTGCCAGCGGGGCAGGGGGTCAAGAGACCCAGTACTTC CASGAGGQETQYF
TRBJ2-7 TRBV13 - - TGTGCCAGCAGGCCCAAAAGGGGCCTCGAGCAGTACTTC CASRPKRGLEQYF
TRBJ2-1 TRBV7-9 - few TGTGCCAGCACCCCTGGCAGGGACACCTACAATGAGCAGTTCTTC CASTPGRDTYNEQFF
TRBJ2-7 TRBV3-1 - - TGTGCCAGCAGCTCCTCCACAGGGACTAAGCAGTACTTC CASSSSTGTKQYF
TRBJ1-4 TRBV7-9 - few TGTGCCAGCAGCTTAGGGCAGGGATTTGAAAAACTGTTTTTT CASSLGQGFEKLFF
TRBJ1-5 TRBV18 - few TGTGCCAGCTCACCATCGGGGAGCAATCAGCCCCAGCATTTT CASSPSGSNQPQHF
TRBJ2-5 TRBV12-3/TRBV12-4 - many TGTGCCAGCAGCTTAAGCCCCGAGACCCAGTACTTC CASSLSPETQYF
TRBJ1-1 TRBV5-1 - few TGCGCCAGCAGCTTGGACCCGGACGGTGAAGCTTTCTTT CASSLDPDGEAFF
TRBJ2-7 TRBV9 - few TGTGCCAGCAGCGCCTCGGGTCTATCGTACTACGAGCAGTACTTC CASSASGLSYYEQYF
TRBJ2-3 TRBV5-1 - few TGCGCCAGCAGCTTGGCTATCGCTAGCACAGATACGCAGTATTTT CASSLAIASTDTQYF
TRBJ2-5 TRBV5-1 TRBD2 - TGCGCCAGCAGCTTGGGGACTAGCGATGGTTCGACCCAGTACTTC CASSLGTSDGSTQYF
TRBJ1-4 TRBV12-3/TRBV12-4 - - TGTGCCAGCACGAACCGGGGCCCGGGAGGTGAAAAACTGTTTTTT CASTNRGPGGEKLFF
TRBJ2-7 TRBV12-3/TRBV12-4 TRBD2 - TGTGCCAGCAGTAAGCGGGAGGGGAGGGAGCAGTACTTC CASSKREGREQYF
TRBJ2-5 TRBV7-9 - - TGTGCCAGCACCCCCTTCAGGCCTGGAGAGACCCAGTACTTC CASTPFRPGETQYF
TRBJ2-3 TRBV12-3/TRBV12-4 - few TGTGCCAGCAGAACCACTTACCCAGATACGCAGTATTTT CASRTTYPDTQYF
TRBJ2-3 TRBV12-3/TRBV12-4 TRBD1 - TGTGCCAGCAGTTTAGGAACAGGGGAATTAGATACGCAGTATTTT CASSLGTGELDTQYF
TRBJ2-5 TRBV20-1 - - TGCAGTGCTACGGTAGCGTCCATGCAAGAGACCCAGTACTTC CSATVASMQETQYF
TRBJ2-7 TRBV28 - - TGTGCCAGCGGGGAGCAGGGCTACGAGCAGTACTTC CASGEQGYEQYF
TRBJ2-6 TRBV9 TRBD2 - TGTGCCAGCAGCCCCACGCCCGGGACTAAAGGGGCCAACGTCCTGACTTTC CASSPTPGTKGANVLTF
TRBJ1-2 TRBV7-2 - few TGTGCCAGCAGCCTAATAGGGTTAGGGGGCTACACCTTC CASSLIGLGGYTF
TRBJ2-3 TRBV9 TRBD2 few TGTGCCAGCAGCCGACGCGGGGGGGCCTCGCAGTATTTT CASSRRGGASQYF
TRBJ2-7 TRBV28 TRBD2 - TGTGCCAGTTCCGGGACTACCTCCTACGAGCAGTACTTC CASSGTTSYEQYF
TRBJ2-6 TRBV9 TRBD1 - TGTGCCAGCAGCCATTTCGGGACAGGGGCGCCTCCCTCTGGGGCCAACGTCCTGACTTTC CASSHFGTGAPPSGANVLTF
TRBJ1-4 TRBV7-9 - few TGTGCCAGCAGCTTAGCTAACAATGAAAAACTGTTTTTT CASSLANNEKLFF
TRBJ1-2 TRBV10-3 - - TGTGCCATCAGTGAGCCTTTACAAGGGGTTGGCTACACCTTC CAISEPLQGVGYTF
TRBJ2-7 TRBV18 - - TGTGCCAGCTCACCAGAACAGGGCAGCAACGAGCAGTACTTC CASSPEQGSNEQYF